A single sample gave rise to the 4 T cell receptor beta chains below, sequenced in a study of T cell repertoires in cytomegalovirus infection. TCRdb called the reads again in MiXCR, with one record for every CDR3 protein. The sample includes around 430,000 distinct CDR3 sequences, approximately 40% of them seen just once. What these receptors recognize is not known. The specimen comprised cultured PBMCs, sampled from culture after CMV antigen stimulation. Receptor source: a human donor in good health (CMV status not recorded). Some clones in this sample may be carry-over from other donors' samples.

This clonotype was detected only a few times. V is TRBV18 and J is TRBJ2-7, with D unclear. Trimming pared 0 bases from V and 4 bases from J, leaving 13 bases between. The CDR3 runs 15 residues. Germline assignment: CDR1 KGHSH and CDR2 LQKENI. The chain's CDR3 is CASSPPKSPFYEQYF. For the CDR3, the DNA is TGTGCCAGCTCACCACCGAAGTCTCCATTTTACGAGCAGTACTTC. Drawing the rest from reference TRBV18 and TRBJ2-7, the complete variable domain is NAGVMQNPRHLVRRRGQEARLRCSPMKGHSHVYWYRQLPEEGLKFMVYLQKENIIDESGMPKERFSAEFPKEGPSILRIQQVVRGDSAAYFCASSPPKSPFYEQYFGPGTRLTVT.

This rearrangement joins TRBV7-2 to TRBJ2-3; TRBD2 aligns across 7 bases. From germline, CDR1 is SGHTA and CDR2 FQGNSA. CDR3 length: 15 amino acids. Trimming took 5 bases from V and 4 from J; bases not matched to a gene: 9. The CDR3 region has the DNA TGTGCCAGCAGCCCTCAGCGGGGTGGGGCAGATACGCAGTATTTT. It translates to CASSPQRGGADTQYF. Drawing the rest from reference TRBV7-2 and TRBJ2-3, the complete variable domain is GAGVSQSPSNKVTEKGKDVELRCDPISGHTALYWYRQSLGQGLEFLIYFQGNSAPDKSGLPSDRFSAERTGGSVSTLTIQRTQQEDSAVYLCASSPQRGGADTQYFGPGTRLTVL.

This clonotype appeared a few times. The chain combines TRBV7-2 with TRBJ2-7; weak D call: TRBD1 (6 bases). V was clipped by 5 bases and J by 9 bases, with 14 bases between them. The CDR3 totals 12 residues. Germline values: CDR1 SGHTA, CDR2 FQGNSA. CDR3 sequence reads: CASSRTGTGQYF. CDR3 coding DNA: TGTGCCAGCAGCCGAACAGGGACGGGGCAGTACTTC.

This chain's CDR3 is CASSFGSGGGAYEQYF. The CDR3 DNA is TGTGCCAGCAGCTTTGGGTCTGGCGGGGGGGCCTACGAGCAGTACTTC. This rearrangement joins TRBV7-2 to TRBJ2-7; 9 positions agree with TRBD2. CDR3 length equals 16 residues. Looked up from germline, CDR1 is SGHTA and CDR2 is FQGNSA. The trim removed 3 bases at V and 2 bases at J, leaving 8 bases unmatched.